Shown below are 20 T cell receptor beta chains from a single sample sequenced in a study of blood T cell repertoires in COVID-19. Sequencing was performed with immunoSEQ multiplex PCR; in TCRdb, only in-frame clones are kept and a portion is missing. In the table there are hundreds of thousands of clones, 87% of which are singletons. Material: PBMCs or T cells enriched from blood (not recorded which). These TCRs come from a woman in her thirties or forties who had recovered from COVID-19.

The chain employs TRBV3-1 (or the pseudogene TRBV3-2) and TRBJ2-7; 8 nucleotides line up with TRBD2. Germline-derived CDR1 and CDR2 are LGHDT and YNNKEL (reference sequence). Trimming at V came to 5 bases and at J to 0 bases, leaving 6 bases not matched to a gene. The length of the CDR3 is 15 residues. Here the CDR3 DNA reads TGTGCCAGCAGCTCAGGACTAGCAGTCTCCTACGAGCAGTACTTC. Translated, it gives CASSSGLAVSYEQYF.

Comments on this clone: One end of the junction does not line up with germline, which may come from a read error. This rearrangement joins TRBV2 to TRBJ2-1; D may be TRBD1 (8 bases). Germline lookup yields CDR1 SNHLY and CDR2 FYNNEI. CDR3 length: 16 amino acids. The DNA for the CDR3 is TGTGCCCGCAGTGGGGGAGGCAGGGGGCGGGAGAATGAGCAGTTCTTC. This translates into CARSGGGRGRENEQFF.

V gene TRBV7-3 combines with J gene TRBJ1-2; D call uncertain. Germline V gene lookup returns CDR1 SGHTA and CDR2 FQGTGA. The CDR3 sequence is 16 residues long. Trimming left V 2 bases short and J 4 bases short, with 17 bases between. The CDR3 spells CASSLYPADTSYGYTF. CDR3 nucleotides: TGTGCCAGCAGCTTATATCCCGCCGACACGTCCTATGGCTACACCTTC. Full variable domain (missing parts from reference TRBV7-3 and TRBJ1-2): GAGVSQTPSNKVTEKGKYVELRCDPISGHTALYWYRQSLGQGPEFLIYFQGTGAADDSGLPNDRFFAVRPEGSVSTLKIQRTERGDSAVYLCASSLYPADTSYGYTFGSGTRLTVV.

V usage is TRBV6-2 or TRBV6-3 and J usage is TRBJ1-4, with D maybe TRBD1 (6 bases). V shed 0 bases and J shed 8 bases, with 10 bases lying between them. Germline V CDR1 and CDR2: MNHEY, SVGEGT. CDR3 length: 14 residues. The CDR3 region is CASSYSTGREKLFF. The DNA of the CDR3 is TGTGCCAGCAGTTACTCGACAGGAAGGGAAAAACTGTTTTTT.

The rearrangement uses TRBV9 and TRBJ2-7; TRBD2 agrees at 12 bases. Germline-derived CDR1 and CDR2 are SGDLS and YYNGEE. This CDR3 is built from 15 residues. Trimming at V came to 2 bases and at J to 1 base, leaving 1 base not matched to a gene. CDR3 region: CASSVGTSGSYEQYF. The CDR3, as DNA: TGTGCCAGCAGCGTCGGGACTAGCGGGTCCTACGAGCAGTACTTC. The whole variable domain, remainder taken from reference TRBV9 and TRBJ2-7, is DSGVTQTPKHLITATGQRVTLRCSPRSGDLSVYWYQQSLDQGLQFLIQYYNGEERAKGNILERFSAQQFPDLHSELNLSSLELGDSALYFCASSVGTSGSYEQYFGPGTRLTVT.

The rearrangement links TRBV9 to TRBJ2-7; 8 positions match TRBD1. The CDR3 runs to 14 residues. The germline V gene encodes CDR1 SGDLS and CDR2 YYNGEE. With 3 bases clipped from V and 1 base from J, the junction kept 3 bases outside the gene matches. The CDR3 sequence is CASSEGTGSYEQYF. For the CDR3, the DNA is TGTGCCAGCAGCGAGGGGACAGGTTCCTACGAGCAGTACTTC.

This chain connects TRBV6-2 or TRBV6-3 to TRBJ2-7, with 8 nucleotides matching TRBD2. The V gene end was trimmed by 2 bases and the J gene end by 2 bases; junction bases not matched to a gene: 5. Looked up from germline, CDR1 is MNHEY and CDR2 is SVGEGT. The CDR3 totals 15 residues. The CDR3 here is CASSYGTRNTYEQYF. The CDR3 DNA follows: TGTGCCAGCAGTTACGGGACTAGAAACACCTACGAGCAGTACTTC.

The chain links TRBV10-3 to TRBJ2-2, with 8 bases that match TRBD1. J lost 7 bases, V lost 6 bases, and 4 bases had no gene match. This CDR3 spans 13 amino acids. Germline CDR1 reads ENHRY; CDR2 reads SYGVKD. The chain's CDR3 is CAIRGQGHGELFF. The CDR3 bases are TGTGCCATCAGAGGACAGGGTCACGGGGAGCTGTTTTTT.

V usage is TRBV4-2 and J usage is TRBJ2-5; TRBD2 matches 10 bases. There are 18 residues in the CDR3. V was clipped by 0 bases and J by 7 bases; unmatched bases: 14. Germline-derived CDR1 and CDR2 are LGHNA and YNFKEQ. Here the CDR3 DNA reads TGTGCCAGCAGCCAAGACGGAGGACTAGCGGCAACCTCACGGACCCAGTACTTC. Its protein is CASSQDGGLAATSRTQYF.

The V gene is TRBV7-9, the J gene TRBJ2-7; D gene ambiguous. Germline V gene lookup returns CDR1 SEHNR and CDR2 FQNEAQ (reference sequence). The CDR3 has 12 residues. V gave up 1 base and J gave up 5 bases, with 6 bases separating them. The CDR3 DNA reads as TGTGCCAGCAGCTTAGGGCTCAACGAGCAGTACTTC. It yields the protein CASSLGLNEQYF.

In DNA form, the CDR3 reads TGTGCCAGCTCATCACAGGGGGCAGAGACCCAGTACTTC. Its protein product is CASSSQGAETQYF. The chain uses TRBV18 and TRBJ2-5; 9 nucleotides line up with TRBD1. The CDR3 is made up of 13 amino acids. J lost 4 bases, V lost 5 bases, and 2 bases had no gene match. CDR1 is KGHSH and CDR2 is LQKENI in the germline V gene.

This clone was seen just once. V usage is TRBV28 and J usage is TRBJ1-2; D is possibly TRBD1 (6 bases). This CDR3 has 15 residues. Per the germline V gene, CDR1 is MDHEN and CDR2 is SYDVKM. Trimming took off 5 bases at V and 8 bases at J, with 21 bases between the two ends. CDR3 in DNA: TGTGCCAGCAGTCTATTCAACAGGGCTCAGCAGGGCTACACCTTC. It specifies CASSLFNRAQQGYTF.

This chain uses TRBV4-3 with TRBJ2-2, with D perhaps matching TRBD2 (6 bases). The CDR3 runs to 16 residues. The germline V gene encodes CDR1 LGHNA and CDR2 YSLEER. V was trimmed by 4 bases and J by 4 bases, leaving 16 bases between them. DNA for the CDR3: TGCGCCAGCAGCCCGGGACTCCTCCAGGCCACCGGGGAGCTGTTTTTT. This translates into CASSPGLLQATGELFF.

The CDR3 region is CASSQGTGRNQPQHF. The DNA for the CDR3 is TGCGCCAGCAGCCAAGGGACAGGGCGAAATCAGCCCCAGCATTTT. The chain has TRBV4-3 and TRBJ1-5, with 8 positions matching TRBD1. Trimming took 1 base from V and 4 from J; bases not matched to a gene: 3. The germline V gene encodes CDR1 LGHNA and CDR2 YSLEER. This CDR3 is built from 15 residues.

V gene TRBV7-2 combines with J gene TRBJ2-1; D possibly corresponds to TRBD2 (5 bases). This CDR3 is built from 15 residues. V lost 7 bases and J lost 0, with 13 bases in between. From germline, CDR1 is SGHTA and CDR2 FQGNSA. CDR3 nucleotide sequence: TGTGCCAGCATGCCGGAGGCCAGCTCCTACAATGAGCAGTTCTTC. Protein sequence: CASMPEASSYNEQFF.

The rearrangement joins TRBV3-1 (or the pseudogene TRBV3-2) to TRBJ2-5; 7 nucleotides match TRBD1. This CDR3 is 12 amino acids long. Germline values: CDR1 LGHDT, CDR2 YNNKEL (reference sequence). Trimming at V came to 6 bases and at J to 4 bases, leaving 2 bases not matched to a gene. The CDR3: CASRPGGETQYF. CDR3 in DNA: TGTGCCAGCAGACCAGGGGGAGAGACCCAGTACTTC.

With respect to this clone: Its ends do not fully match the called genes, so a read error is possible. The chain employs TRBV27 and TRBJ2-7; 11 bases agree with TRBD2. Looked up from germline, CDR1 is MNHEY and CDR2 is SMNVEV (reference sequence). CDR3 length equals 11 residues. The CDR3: CASGETSGTNF. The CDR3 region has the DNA TGTGCCAGCGGGGAGACTAGCGGGACCAACTTC.

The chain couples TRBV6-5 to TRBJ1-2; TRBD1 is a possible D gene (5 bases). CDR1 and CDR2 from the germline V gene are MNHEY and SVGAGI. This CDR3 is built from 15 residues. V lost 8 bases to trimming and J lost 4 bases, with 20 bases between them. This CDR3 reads CASGAGFGSAYGYTF. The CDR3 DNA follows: TGTGCCAGCGGGGCGGGGTTCGGGTCGGCCTATGGCTACACCTTC.

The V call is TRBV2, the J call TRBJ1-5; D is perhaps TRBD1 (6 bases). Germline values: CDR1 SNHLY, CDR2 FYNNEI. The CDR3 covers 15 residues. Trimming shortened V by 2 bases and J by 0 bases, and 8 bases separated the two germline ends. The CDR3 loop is CASSERGNSNQPQHF. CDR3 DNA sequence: TGTGCCAGCAGTGAAAGGGGGAATAGCAATCAGCCCCAGCATTTT.

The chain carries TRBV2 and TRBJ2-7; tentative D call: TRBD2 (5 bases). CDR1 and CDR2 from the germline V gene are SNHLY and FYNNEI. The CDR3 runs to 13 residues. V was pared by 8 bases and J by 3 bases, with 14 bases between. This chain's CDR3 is CASGRSGVYEQYF. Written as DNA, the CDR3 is TGTGCCAGCGGCAGATCCGGGGTCTACGAGCAGTACTTC.